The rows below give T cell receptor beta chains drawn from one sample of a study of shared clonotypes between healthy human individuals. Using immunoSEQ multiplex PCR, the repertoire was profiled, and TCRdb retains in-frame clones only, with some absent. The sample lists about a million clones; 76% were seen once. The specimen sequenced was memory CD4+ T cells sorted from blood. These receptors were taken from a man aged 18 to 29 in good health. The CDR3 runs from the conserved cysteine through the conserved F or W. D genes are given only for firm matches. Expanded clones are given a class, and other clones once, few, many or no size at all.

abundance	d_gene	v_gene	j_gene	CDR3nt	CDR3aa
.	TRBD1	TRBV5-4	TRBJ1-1	TGTGCCAGCAGCATGGGAACAAGACAGGGCCGTAACACTGAAGCTTTCTTT	CASSMGTRQGRNTEAFF
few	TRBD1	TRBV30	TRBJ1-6	TGTGCCTGGAGTGCCGGGACAGTTAATTCACCCCTCCACTTT	CAWSAGTVNSPLHF
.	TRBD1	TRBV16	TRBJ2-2	TGTGCCAGCAGCCAAATGGGGACAGGGAACACCGGGGAGCTGTTTTTT	CASSQMGTGNTGELFF
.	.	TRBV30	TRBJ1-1	TGTGCCTGGAGAGTAGCCATGAACACTGAAGCTTTCTTT	CAWRVAMNTEAFF
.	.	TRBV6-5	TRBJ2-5	TGTGCCAGCAGTCCGGGACGGATCCAAGAGACCCAGTACTTC	CASSPGRIQETQYF
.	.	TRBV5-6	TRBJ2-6	TGTGCCAGCAGCTTTGGTCGCTCTGGGGCCAACGTCCTGACTTTC	CASSFGRSGANVLTF
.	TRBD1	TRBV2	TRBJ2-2	TGTGCCAGCGGAAACGGGGACAGGGGGCTGAACACCGGGGAGCTGTTTTTT	CASGNGDRGLNTGELFF
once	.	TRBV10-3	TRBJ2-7	TGTGCCATCAGTCCCACCACCGGGGAGCAGTACTTC	CAISPTTGEQYF
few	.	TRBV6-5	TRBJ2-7	TGTGCCAGCAGGAACAGCTACGAGCAGTACTTC	CASRNSYEQYF
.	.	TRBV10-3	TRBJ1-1	TGTGCCATCAAGGCGTCGTCGGGGGGGGCTGAAGCTTTCTTT	CAIKASSGGAEAFF
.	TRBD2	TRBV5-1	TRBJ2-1	TGCGCCAGCAGCTTGGGTCCAGCGGGAGGGTCCTACAATGAGCAGTTCTTC	CASSLGPAGGSYNEQFF
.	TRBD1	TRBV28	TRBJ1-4	TGTGCCAGCAGTTTACGACAGGGAACTAATGAAAAACTGTTTTTT	CASSLRQGTNEKLFF
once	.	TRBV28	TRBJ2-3	TGTGCCAGCAGTTCTTGGGGGGGCGGCACAGATACGCAGTATTTT	CASSSWGGGTDTQYF
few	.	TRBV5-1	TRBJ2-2	TGCGCCAGCAGCTTGCTAGAAGGGAGGACCGGGGAGCTGTTTTTT	CASSLLEGRTGELFF
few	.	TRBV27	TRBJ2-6	TGTGCCAGCACTATGTCGGGGGCGCAGGGTGGGGCCAACGTCCTGACTTTC	CASTMSGAQGGANVLTF
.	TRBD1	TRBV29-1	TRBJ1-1	TGCAGCGTTGGGGACAGTGGAGTAAAAAGAGGTGAAGCTTTCTTT	CSVGDSGVKRGEAFF
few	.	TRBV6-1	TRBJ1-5	TGTGCCAGCATGGGCCTGGGGAATCAGCCCCAGCATTTT	CASMGLGNQPQHF
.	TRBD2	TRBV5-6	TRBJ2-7	TGTGCCAGCAGCCTCGGGGGGGCCATCCACGAGCAGTACTTC	CASSLGGAIHEQYF
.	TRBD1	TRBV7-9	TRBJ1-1	TGTGCCAGCAGCCTCGGACAGGAGAACACTGAAGCTTTCTTT	CASSLGQENTEAFF
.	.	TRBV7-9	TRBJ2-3	TGTGCCAGCAGCTTTCGCGGGAGCACAGATACGCAGTATTTT	CASSFRGSTDTQYF
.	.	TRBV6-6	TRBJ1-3	TGTGCCAGCAGTTTCCCCTTGGGCGGTGGAAACACCATATATTTT	CASSFPLGGGNTIYF
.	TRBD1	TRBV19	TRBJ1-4	TGTGCCAGTAGTGAACAGGGGACTGAAAAACTGTTTTTT	CASSEQGTEKLFF
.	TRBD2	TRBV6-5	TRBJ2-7	TGTGCCAGCAGACGAGCGGGGCCTTACGAGCAGTACTTC	CASRRAGPYEQYF
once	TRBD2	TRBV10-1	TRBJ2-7	TGCGCCAGCAGTGAGAACGGTGGGACTAGAGATAACGAGCAGTACTTC	CASSENGGTRDNEQYF
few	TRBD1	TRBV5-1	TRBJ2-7	TGCGCCAGCAGCCGGGGACAGGGGTCCTACGAGCAGTACTTC	CASSRGQGSYEQYF
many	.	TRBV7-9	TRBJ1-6	TGTGCCAGCGGCAGGCTAACACCCCTCCACTTT	CASGRLTPLHF
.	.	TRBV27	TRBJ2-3	TGTGCCAGCAGTTTCCAGGGCACAGATACGCAGTATTTT	CASSFQGTDTQYF
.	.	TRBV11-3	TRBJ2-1	TGTGCCAGCAGCTACGTAATCGGGGGTGAGCAGTTCTTC	CASSYVIGGEQFF
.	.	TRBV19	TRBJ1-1	TGTGCCAGTAGTATCCGCGAGGGGGTGGACACTGAAGCTTTCTTT	CASSIREGVDTEAFF